In this sample, the clone carrying this T cell receptor (beta chain) turned up many times. Its target is unknown. Regarding the study as a whole: Tumor Tregs overlapped most with tumor, then blood, naive CD4+ cells.

Naive CD4+ cells had CD25+ Tregs removed. Full-length variable regions came from constant-region reverse primers plus semi-nested Nested Universal Primer A PCR. TCRdb passed the 5' RACE reads through MiXCR, listing each CDR3 protein once. This table holds about 54,000 distinct CDR3 sequences, 15% to 20% found once. The germline CDR1 and CDR2 sequences are SGHRS and YFSETQ. CDR3 size: 17 residues. The V and J ends lost 0 bases and 3 bases respectively, with 18 bases between them. The rearrangement uses TRBV5-1 and TRBJ1-2; the D gene is possibly TRBD1 (6 bases). Material: naive CD4+ T cells sorted from blood. Subset here: naive CD4+ T cells, CD4+CD45RA+CD25-. This clonotype was obtained from a female donor with breast cancer. The CDR3 bases are TGCGCCAGCAGCTTGGGCGCTCCACAGGGAAATGACTATGGCTACACCTTC. Translated: CASSLGAPQGNDYGYTF. Combining the CDR3 with reference TRBV5-1 and TRBJ1-2 gives the whole variable domain KAGVTQTPRYLIKTRGQQVTLSCSPISGHRSVSWYQQTPGQGLQFLFEYFSETQRNKGNFPGRFSGRQFSNSRSEMNVSTLELGDSALYLCASSLGAPQGNDYGYTFGSGTRLTVV.